Listed below are T cell receptor beta chains from one sample, sequenced in a study of cytomegalovirus exposure and HLA in healthy donors. Clones were read by immunoSEQ multiplex PCR, and TCRdb kept only the in-frame ones, dropping some. There are approximately 110,000 clones in the sample; 15% occur only once, and 1.9% lies in the top ten. Material for sequencing was PBMCs. These receptors originate from a woman between 18 and 30 years old in good health and CMV-seronegative. Both conserved end residues are part of each CDR3. The order of the fields is clone size, V gene, J gene, D gene, CDR3 protein, CDR3 DNA. The D gene is left open where the match is weak. Size is stated for part of the rows, as once, few or many counts, or as a class when the clone is expanded.

clone size: few; V gene: TRBV7-9; J gene: TRBJ1-4; D gene: TRBD1; CDR3 protein: CASRQGRGEKLFF; CDR3 DNA: TGTGCCAGCAGACAGGGGAGAGGCGAAAAACTGTTTTTT
clone size: -; V gene: TRBV18; J gene: TRBJ2-3; D gene: -; CDR3 protein: CASSPSSGWNTDTQYF; CDR3 DNA: TGTGCCAGCTCACCATCCAGCGGGTGGAACACAGATACGCAGTATTTT
clone size: -; V gene: TRBV2; J gene: TRBJ1-2; D gene: TRBD1; CDR3 protein: CASSDIGQGDYGYTF; CDR3 DNA: TGTGCCAGCAGTGACATAGGACAGGGAGATTATGGCTACACCTTC
clone size: -; V gene: TRBV5-1; J gene: TRBJ1-1; D gene: TRBD1; CDR3 protein: CASSSGQSNTEAFF; CDR3 DNA: TGCGCCAGCAGCTCGGGACAGTCAAACACTGAAGCTTTCTTT
clone size: few; V gene: TRBV30; J gene: TRBJ1-5; D gene: -; CDR3 protein: CAWSVNTQGQPQHF; CDR3 DNA: TGTGCCTGGAGTGTAAATACGCAGGGTCAGCCCCAGCATTTT
clone size: -; V gene: TRBV4-2; J gene: TRBJ1-2; D gene: TRBD1; CDR3 protein: CASSQDGTGVSANYGYTF; CDR3 DNA: TGTGCCAGCAGCCAAGATGGGACAGGGGTTTCGGCTAACTATGGCTACACCTTC
clone size: -; V gene: TRBV27; J gene: TRBJ2-7; D gene: TRBD2; CDR3 protein: CASSLTSASYYEQYF; CDR3 DNA: TGTGCCAGCAGTTTAACTAGCGCGTCATACTACGAGCAGTACTTC
clone size: medium-sized; V gene: TRBV2; J gene: TRBJ1-5; D gene: -; CDR3 protein: CASSTGIQPQHF; CDR3 DNA: TGTGCCAGCAGTACAGGGATACAGCCCCAGCATTTT
clone size: few; V gene: TRBV28; J gene: TRBJ1-2; D gene: -; CDR3 protein: CASSLRAKGVRDYGYTF; CDR3 DNA: TGTGCCAGCAGTTTACGAGCCAAAGGGGTAAGGGACTATGGCTACACCTTC
clone size: few; V gene: TRBV10-1; J gene: TRBJ2-7; D gene: -; CDR3 protein: CASSGPSYEQYF; CDR3 DNA: TGCGCCAGCAGTGGCCCCAGTTACGAGCAGTACTTC
clone size: few; V gene: TRBV5-6; J gene: TRBJ2-3; D gene: TRBD2; CDR3 protein: CASSLAGGSTDTQYF; CDR3 DNA: TGTGCCAGCAGCTTGGCGGGGGGGAGCACAGATACGCAGTATTTT
clone size: -; V gene: TRBV10-2; J gene: TRBJ2-1; D gene: -; CDR3 protein: CASSDGGEQFF; CDR3 DNA: TGCGCCAGCAGTGATGGGGGGGAGCAGTTCTTC
clone size: -; V gene: TRBV9; J gene: TRBJ1-5; D gene: -; CDR3 protein: CASSVGPSNQPQHF; CDR3 DNA: TGTGCCAGCAGCGTAGGTCCTTCCAATCAGCCCCAGCATTTT
clone size: -; V gene: TRBV5-1; J gene: TRBJ2-4; D gene: TRBD1; CDR3 protein: CASSLDPGQGLAKNIQYF; CDR3 DNA: TGCGCCAGCAGCTTGGATCCGGGACAGGGTTTAGCCAAAAACATTCAGTACTTC
clone size: few; V gene: TRBV27; J gene: TRBJ2-4; D gene: -; CDR3 protein: CASSLIYRVLGAKNIQYF; CDR3 DNA: TGTGCCAGCAGTTTGATCTACAGGGTCCTAGGAGCCAAAAACATTCAGTACTTC
clone size: few; V gene: TRBV6-5; J gene: TRBJ2-7; D gene: -; CDR3 protein: CASSYSQAYEQYF; CDR3 DNA: TGTGCCAGCAGTTACTCCCAGGCCTACGAGCAGTACTTC
clone size: -; V gene: TRBV28; J gene: TRBJ2-7; D gene: TRBD1; CDR3 protein: CASSPRGRGRSYEQYF; CDR3 DNA: TGTGCCAGCAGCCCGAGGGGCAGGGGGCGAAGTTACGAGCAGTACTTC
clone size: few; V gene: TRBV27; J gene: TRBJ2-7; D gene: TRBD2; CDR3 protein: CASSLSGGSEQYF; CDR3 DNA: TGTGCCAGCAGTTTATCGGGAGGGTCCGAGCAGTACTTC
clone size: few; V gene: TRBV29-1; J gene: TRBJ1-4; D gene: TRBD1; CDR3 protein: CSRGQGATNEKLFF; CDR3 DNA: TGCAGCCGAGGACAGGGGGCAACTAATGAAAAACTGTTTTTT
clone size: -; V gene: TRBV6-5; J gene: TRBJ2-5; D gene: TRBD1; CDR3 protein: CASRRQGGETQYF; CDR3 DNA: TGTGCCAGCAGGCGACAGGGGGGAGAGACCCAGTACTTC
clone size: -; V gene: TRBV5-1; J gene: TRBJ2-1; D gene: TRBD2; CDR3 protein: CASSTTSGVYNEQFF; CDR3 DNA: TGCGCCAGCAGCACAACTAGCGGGGTCTACAATGAGCAGTTCTTC
clone size: few; V gene: TRBV5-6; J gene: TRBJ2-7; D gene: -; CDR3 protein: CASSLVSGTPYEQYF; CDR3 DNA: TGTGCCAGCAGCTTGGTCTCGGGAACTCCCTACGAGCAGTACTTC
clone size: -; V gene: TRBV10-3; J gene: TRBJ2-5; D gene: TRBD2; CDR3 protein: CAISDGTSGMDQETQYF; CDR3 DNA: TGTGCCATCAGTGACGGGACTAGCGGGATGGACCAAGAGACCCAGTACTTC
clone size: few; V gene: TRBV7-2; J gene: TRBJ1-4; D gene: -; CDR3 protein: CASSPPGGNEKLFF; CDR3 DNA: TGTGCCAGCAGCCCGCCGGGGGGTAATGAAAAACTGTTTTTT
clone size: few; V gene: TRBV28; J gene: TRBJ1-5; D gene: TRBD1; CDR3 protein: CASSPGRGPAQPQHF; CDR3 DNA: TGTGCCAGCAGTCCGGGCAGGGGGCCCGCTCAGCCCCAGCATTTT
clone size: -; V gene: TRBV7-8; J gene: TRBJ1-2; D gene: -; CDR3 protein: CASSPGDYGYTF; CDR3 DNA: TGTGCCAGCAGTCCAGGTGACTATGGCTACACCTTC
clone size: -; V gene: TRBV29-1; J gene: TRBJ1-1; D gene: -; CDR3 protein: CSVALGRGGNTEAFF; CDR3 DNA: TGCAGCGTTGCCTTGGGACGGGGGGGGAACACTGAAGCTTTCTTT
clone size: -; V gene: TRBV27; J gene: TRBJ2-5; D gene: -; CDR3 protein: CASRKGPTETQYF; CDR3 DNA: TGTGCCAGCCGCAAGGGGCCCACGGAGACCCAGTACTTC
clone size: few; V gene: TRBV27; J gene: TRBJ2-3; D gene: -; CDR3 protein: CASSPLRGIEGTQYF; CDR3 DNA: TGTGCCAGCAGTCCCCTTCGGGGGATCGAGGGTACGCAGTATTTT